The 32 T cell receptor beta chains below come from one sample, sequenced in a study of control samples from healthy donors and cancer patients. Here immunoSEQ multiplex PCR was the method, and the copy in TCRdb shows in-frame clones only, minus some. The sample yields 70,000 to 90,000 clones, 90% to 95% seen once. The sample taken for sequencing was blood. The source is a woman in her thirties or forties in good health.

The genes are TRBV27 and TRBJ2-1; 7 positions match TRBD1. Germline-derived CDR1 and CDR2 are MNHEY and SMNVEV (reference sequence). The CDR3 length is 14 residues. V was clipped by 6 bases and J by 8 bases; unmatched bases: 10. Here the CDR3 DNA reads TGTGCCAGCAGCCCCGGACAGGTTTTCGATGAGCAGTTCTTC. Translated: CASSPGQVFDEQFF.

V usage is TRBV6-5 and J usage is TRBJ1-1; D is perhaps TRBD1 (5 bases). Per germline, CDR1 MNHEY and CDR2 SVGAGI. The CDR3 totals 14 residues. Trimming took off 4 bases at V and 5 bases at J, with 14 bases between the two ends. The CDR3 protein is CASSWGLGVTEAFF. CDR3 DNA: TGTGCCAGCAGTTGGGGGTTAGGGGTTACTGAAGCTTTCTTT.

This chain links TRBV7-9 with TRBJ2-5, with D unclear. V was shortened by 5 bases and J by 1 base, with 2 bases between the two germline ends. This CDR3 has 11 amino acids. Germline assignment: CDR1 SEHNR and CDR2 FQNEAQ (reference sequence). The CDR3 bases are TGTGCCAGCAGCCCCCAAGAGACCCAGTACTTC. It yields the protein CASSPQETQYF.

The V call is TRBV9, the J call TRBJ2-1; 9 nucleotides line up with TRBD1. The CDR3 is 14 amino acids. Germline CDR1 is SGDLS and CDR2 is YYNGEE. Losses at the gene ends were 3 bases for V and 5 bases for J; bases not matched to a gene: 3. The CDR3 sequence: CASSDGQGHNEQFF. The DNA of the CDR3 is TGTGCCAGCAGCGACGGACAGGGGCACAATGAGCAGTTCTTC.

This rearrangement joins TRBV27 to TRBJ2-7; D gene ambiguous. The CDR3 extends over 14 amino acids. The V and J ends lost 2 bases and 5 bases respectively, with 13 bases between them. The germline V gene encodes CDR1 MNHEY and CDR2 SMNVEV (reference sequence). CDR3 coding DNA: TGTGCCAGCAGTTTAGAAGGTCGAAATGACGAGCAGTACTTC. Its translation: CASSLEGRNDEQYF.

The table lists this clone with a count of one. The chain joins TRBV6-6 to TRBJ1-2; D is unclear. The CDR3 covers 14 residues. Trimming took 6 bases from V and 0 from J, leaving 11 bases between them. Germline CDR1 and CDR2: MNHNY and SVGAGI (reference sequence). The CDR3 loop is CASSPFSANYGYTF. CDR3 nucleotides: TGTGCCAGCAGCCCCTTTTCGGCTAACTATGGCTACACCTTC.

The V call is TRBV29-1, the J call TRBJ2-7; 7 bases line up with TRBD1. Germline values: CDR1 SQVTM, CDR2 ANQGSEA. V lost 6 bases, J lost 0 bases, and 5 bases stayed unmatched. There are 13 residues in the CDR3. The CDR3 loop reads CSVSTGTSYEQYF. The CDR3 nucleotides read TGCAGCGTATCGACAGGGACCTCCTACGAGCAGTACTTC.

The chain carries TRBV7-9 and TRBJ1-1, with D maybe TRBD1 (5 bases). Germline V gives CDR1 SEHNR, CDR2 FQNEAQ (reference sequence). This CDR3 has 14 amino acids. Trimming removed 6 bases at V and 6 bases at J, with 17 bases between. The CDR3 spells CASSFGAGIPEAFF. The CDR3 DNA reads TGTGCCAGCAGTTTCGGGGCAGGGATCCCTGAAGCTTTCTTT.

The chain combines TRBV20-1 with TRBJ1-1; 7 nucleotides match TRBD1. The germline CDR1 and CDR2 sequences are DFQATT and SNEGSKA (reference sequence). The CDR3 extends over 14 amino acids. Germline trimming cut 3 bases from V and 4 bases from J; bases unmatched to any gene: 8. The CDR3 loop reads CSASRQGGITEAFF. Written as DNA, the CDR3 is TGCAGTGCTAGTCGCCAGGGGGGAATCACTGAAGCTTTCTTT.

This rearrangement joins TRBV4-2 to TRBJ2-3; TRBD1 might be the D (5 bases). The germline V and J ends were trimmed by 4 bases and 4 bases, with 18 bases remaining between them. The CDR3 runs to 16 residues. Germline V gene sequence: CDR1 LGHNA, CDR2 YNFKEQ. The CDR3 sequence: CASSPVAVGAPDTQYF. The CDR3 nucleotides are TGTGCCAGCAGCCCAGTGGCGGTAGGGGCGCCAGATACGCAGTATTTT.

This chain links TRBV19 with TRBJ1-5; TRBD1 matches 8 bases. The trim removed 3 bases at V and 4 bases at J, leaving 5 bases unmatched. CDR3 length: 15 residues. The germline CDR1 and CDR2 sequences are LNHDA and SQIVND (reference sequence). CDR3 sequence reads: CASSISGGVNQPQHF. CDR3 sequence (DNA): TGTGCCAGTAGTATTTCAGGGGGCGTGAATCAGCCCCAGCATTTT.

The J gene is TRBJ1-6, the V gene TRBV7-2; a possible D gene is TRBD1 (5 bases). The V end lost 5 bases, the J end lost 3 bases, and 11 bases lay between the germline ends. CDR3 size: 15 residues. CDR1 is SGHTA, CDR2 FQGNSA, per germline. The chain's CDR3 is CASSPRQYYNSPLHF. The DNA of the CDR3 is TGTGCCAGCAGCCCAAGACAGTACTATAATTCACCCCTCCACTTT.

The rearrangement links TRBV7-9 to TRBJ1-3; D not certain. V lost 3 bases to trimming and J lost 2 bases, with 8 bases between them. Germline V lookup: CDR1 SEHNR, CDR2 FQNEAQ (reference sequence). CDR3 length: 14 residues. This chain's CDR3 is CASSFSGAGNTIYF. The DNA of the CDR3 is TGTGCCAGCAGCTTCTCCGGGGCTGGAAACACCATATATTTT. The full variable domain, its missing parts supplied by reference TRBV7-9 and TRBJ1-3, is DTGVSQNPRHKITKRGQNVTFRCDPISEHNRLYWYRQTLGQGPEFLTYFQNEAQLEKSRLLSDRFSAERPKGSFSTLEIQRTEQGDSAMYLCASSFSGAGNTIYFGEGSWLTVV.

The chain combines TRBV30 with TRBJ1-3; D unresolved. The V and J ends lost 5 bases and 0 bases respectively, with 8 bases between them. This CDR3 spans 13 amino acids. Germline V lookup: CDR1 GTSNPN, CDR2 SVGIG (reference sequence). The CDR3 DNA is TGTGCCTGGTGTGAGAGCTCTGGAAACACCATATATTTT. Translating gives CAWCESSGNTIYF.

V usage is TRBV25-1 and J usage is TRBJ1-2; 7 bases are shared with TRBD1. This CDR3 region has 17 residues. V was pared by 0 bases and J by 4 bases, with 11 bases of the junction left unmatched. The germline gives CDR1 MGHDK, CDR2 SYGVNS. DNA of the CDR3: TGTGCCAGCAGTGAATATGGGACAGCCACCGGGGGCTATGGCTACACCTTC. Its translation is CASSEYGTATGGYGYTF.

The chain joins TRBV5-1 to TRBJ2-5, with TRBD1 matching over 10 bases. CDR1 is SGHRS, CDR2 YFSETQ, per germline. The CDR3 spans 14 residues. The trim removed 4 bases at V and 3 bases at J, leaving 3 bases unmatched. For the CDR3, the DNA is TGCGCCAGCAGCCAGGGGACAGGGGAAGAGACCCAGTACTTC. Translating it yields CASSQGTGEETQYF.

V and J are TRBV30 and TRBJ1-1, with D perhaps TRBD1 (5 bases). V was shortened by 3 bases and J by 6 bases, with 11 bases between the two germline ends. The length of the CDR3 is 12 residues. Per the germline V gene, CDR1 is GTSNPN and CDR2 is SVGIG (reference sequence). CDR3 coding DNA: TGTGCCTGGAGCGCAGGGTACCCTGAAGCTTTCTTT. Its translation is CAWSAGYPEAFF.

This sequence joins TRBV30 and TRBJ2-7; 9 positions agree with TRBD2. The trim removed 2 bases at V and 4 bases at J, leaving 6 bases unmatched. The CDR3 totals 14 residues. CDR1 and CDR2 (germline): GTSNPN, SVGIG (reference sequence). The CDR3 is CAWSSGRLGYEQYF. Written as DNA, the CDR3 is TGTGCCTGGAGTAGCGGGAGGTTGGGGTACGAGCAGTACTTC.

V and J are TRBV11-2 and TRBJ2-3, with D perhaps TRBD1 (5 bases). Trimming removed 8 bases from V and 6 bases from J, with 12 bases in between. The length of the CDR3 is 12 residues. Germline CDR1 is SGHAT and CDR2 is FQNNGV. The CDR3 DNA reads as TGTGCCAGCGGGGCTATCAAGGATACGCAGTATTTT. Its translation is CASGAIKDTQYF.

This chain links TRBV20-1 with TRBJ2-1; no definite D call. Trimming cost V 3 bases and J 0 bases, with 9 bases left between them. The germline V gene has CDR1 DFQATT and CDR2 SNEGSKA (reference sequence). This CDR3 contains 14 residues. The CDR3 sequence is CSASALSSYNEQFF. The CDR3 nucleotides read TGCAGTGCTAGTGCGCTGAGCTCCTACAATGAGCAGTTCTTC.

The V gene is TRBV7-9, the J gene TRBJ2-1, with D possibly matching TRBD2 (6 bases). The CDR3 spans 14 residues. Germline V CDR1 and CDR2: SEHNR, FQNEAQ (reference sequence). V shed 7 bases and J shed 2 bases, with 12 bases lying between them. The CDR3 DNA is TGTGCCAGCACCGGGGGAGAGCCCTACAATGAGCAGTTCTTC. Translation: CASTGGEPYNEQFF.

In its sample, this clone was seen once. The J gene is TRBJ1-3, the V gene TRBV5-6; no firm D call. The CDR3 length is 13 residues. CDR1 is SGHDT, CDR2 YYEEEE, per germline. V lost 1 base and J lost 7, with 9 bases in between. The CDR3 region is CASSLQGPNTIYF. The CDR3 bases are TGTGCCAGCAGCTTGCAAGGACCTAACACCATATATTTT.

This clone has a single count. V and J are TRBV30 and TRBJ2-7, with unresolved D. Germline loops: CDR1 GTSNPN, CDR2 SVGIG (reference sequence). Trimming removed 0 bases at V and 6 bases at J, with 3 bases between. The CDR3 extends over 10 amino acids. The DNA for the CDR3 is TGTGCCTGGAGTGTCGGCGAGCAGTACTTC. This sequence encodes CAWSVGEQYF.

The table lists this clone with a count of one. V gene TRBV7-8 combines with J gene TRBJ2-5, with 10 bases identical to TRBD2. This CDR3 has 17 residues. The germline V gene encodes CDR1 SGHVS and CDR2 FQNEAQ. With V trimmed by 1 base and J by 4 bases, 9 bases remained unmatched. CDR3 nucleotide sequence: TGTGCCAGCAGCTTAGTGAGACTAGCGGGCTCGCGAGAGACCCAGTACTTC. Translation: CASSLVRLAGSRETQYF.

The chain joins TRBV3-1 (or the pseudogene TRBV3-2) to TRBJ2-1; 10 bases agree with TRBD1. After removal of 0 bases from V and 4 bases from J, the junction contained 3 bases not matched to a gene. The CDR3 contains 16 residues. Germline V lookup: CDR1 LGHDT, CDR2 YNNKEL (reference sequence). DNA for the CDR3: TGTGCCAGCAGCCAAGAGAGGGACAGGGGATACAATGAGCAGTTCTTC. This codes for CASSQERDRGYNEQFF.

V usage is TRBV29-1 and J usage is TRBJ2-2, with 8 bases matching TRBD2. The CDR3 sequence is 13 residues long. The J segment lost 8 bases and the V segment lost 2 bases, leaving 4 bases of the junction unmatched. Germline V CDR1 and CDR2: SQVTM, ANQGSEA. DNA for the CDR3: TGCAGCGTTGAAATAACTAGCGGAGGGGAGCTGTTTTTT. This encodes CSVEITSGGELFF.

The genes are TRBV12-5 and TRBJ2-2; D uncertain. The germline V gene encodes CDR1 LGHNT and CDR2 FRNRAP. V was trimmed by 0 bases and J by 6 bases, leaving 8 bases between them. This CDR3 spans 14 amino acids. Written as DNA, the CDR3 is TGTGCTAGTGGTTTGGTACCTTGGCCCGGGGAGCTGTTTTTT. It specifies CASGLVPWPGELFF.

The chain recombines TRBV12-3 or TRBV12-4 with TRBJ1-2; TRBD1 matches at 7 bases. With V trimmed by 4 bases and J by 5 bases, 4 bases remained unmatched. The CDR3 runs to 13 residues. CDR3 residues: CASSSHRGYGYTF. CDR3 nucleotide sequence: TGTGCCAGCAGTTCGCACAGGGGATATGGCTACACCTTC.

This clone has a single count. The gene calls are TRBV2 and TRBJ1-2; possible D gene TRBD1, 6 bases. Germline V gene sequence: CDR1 SNHLY, CDR2 FYNNEI. V shed 6 bases and J shed 6 bases, with 20 bases lying between them. The CDR3 spans 15 residues. CDR3 nucleotide sequence: TGTGCCAGCAGAAACCGGGACACTCGGTCGGATGGCTACACCTTC. As protein: CASRNRDTRSDGYTF.

V and J are TRBV9 and TRBJ1-4, with D hard to call. V lost 4 bases and J 7 bases, leaving 11 bases between the germline ends. The CDR3 covers 13 residues. Germline CDR1 reads SGDLS; CDR2 reads YYNGEE. The CDR3 sequence: CASSLAGGEKLFF. The CDR3 region has the DNA TGTGCCAGCAGCCTCGCCGGAGGTGAAAAACTGTTTTTT.

The V and J genes are TRBV9 and TRBJ1-1; no clear D. The length of the CDR3 is 13 residues. In germline, CDR1 is SGDLS, CDR2 YYNGEE. V gave up 2 bases and J gave up 1 base, with 6 bases separating them. The CDR3 region has the DNA TGTGCCAGCAGCGTGATCGGGAACACTGAAGCTTTCTTT. It yields the protein CASSVIGNTEAFF.

The chain uses TRBV18 and TRBJ2-1; possibly TRBD2 for D (7 bases). The V gene's germline CDR1 is KGHSH and CDR2 LQKENI. This CDR3 is built from 16 residues. Deletions cut 3 bases from V and 4 bases from J, with 16 bases between. The chain's CDR3 is CASSPGGQVRYNEQFF. Written as DNA, the CDR3 is TGTGCCAGCTCACCGGGGGGGCAGGTTAGGTACAATGAGCAGTTCTTC.